The 24 T cell receptor beta chains listed next were all sequenced from one sample in a study of blood T cells in healthy people across ages. Primers used in a second PCR of about 7 to 12 cycles were a sample-barcoded 5' primer and a J-beta primer mix. TCRdb analysed the 5' RACE reads with MiXCR anew, one entry per CDR3 protein. The table lists 800,000 to 900,000 distinct CDR3 sequences, 62% of them singletons. The sequenced sample was blood. Receptors were obtained from a man aged 25 to 40 in good health.

This chain links TRBV7-2 with TRBJ2-1, with D possibly being TRBD1 or TRBD2 (6 bases each). Germline CDR1 reads SGHTA; CDR2 reads FQGNSA. Trimming pared 1 base from V and 6 bases from J, leaving 16 bases between. There are 16 residues in the CDR3. The CDR3 is CASSLVGGPWGNEQFF. As DNA, the CDR3 is TGTGCCAGCAGCTTAGTCGGGGGCCCCTGGGGCAATGAGCAGTTCTTC. Full variable domain (rest looked up from reference TRBV7-2 and TRBJ2-1): GAGVSQSPSNKVTEKGKDVELRCDPISGHTALYWYRQSLGQGLEFLIYFQGNSAPDKSGLPSDRFSAERTGGSVSTLTIQRTQQEDSAVYLCASSLVGGPWGNEQFFGPGTRLTVL.

Points on this clonotype: This clone may be a read error of a much larger clone one base away. CDR3 amino acids: CASSESGTYNEQYF. The CDR3 DNA follows: TGTGCCAGCAGTGAATCTGGGACCTACAATGAGCAGTACTTC. The chain links TRBV6-4 to TRBJ2-7; D could derive from TRBD1 or TRBD2 (5 bases each). This CDR3 contains 14 residues. CDR1 and CDR2 (germline): MRHNA, SNTAGT. Deletions cut 3 bases from V and 7 bases from J, with 16 bases between.

This clonotype was recorded many times. V and J are TRBV13 and TRBJ2-7; D remains unclear. Germline loops: CDR1 PRHDT, CDR2 FYEKMQ (reference sequence). V dropped 1 base and J dropped 7 bases, with 8 bases sitting between them. This CDR3 has 12 amino acids. DNA of the CDR3: TGTGCCAGCAGCTTAGTTTCCGGGGAGCAGTACTTC. Its translation: CASSLVSGEQYF.

To note about this clonotype: A junction boundary mismatches the germline segment, possibly from a read error. V is TRBV7-2 and J is TRBJ2-7; D remains ambiguous. Germline V lookup: CDR1 SGHTA, CDR2 FQGNSA. The CDR3 length is 12 residues. In nucleotides, the CDR3 is TGTGTCAGCAGCCCAACCTCCTACGAGCAGTACTTC. This codes for CVSSPTSYEQYF.

The chain couples TRBV20-1 to TRBJ2-1; D may be TRBD2 (5 bases). In germline, CDR1 is DFQATT, CDR2 SNEGSKA (reference sequence). Trimming stripped 0 bases from V and 3 bases from J, with 9 bases between. The CDR3 length is 14 residues. As DNA, the CDR3 is TGCAGTGCTAGAGACTACCGGGACTACAATGAGCAGTTCTTC. This gives the protein CSARDYRDYNEQFF.

This clonotype was counted a few times. The rearrangement uses TRBV10-3 and TRBJ2-1; 9 positions match TRBD1. Germline values: CDR1 ENHRY, CDR2 SYGVKD. This CDR3 is built from 15 residues. The V gene end was trimmed by 4 bases and the J gene end by 7 bases; junction bases not matched to a gene: 8. The CDR3 region is CAISVRGQGRNEQFF. The CDR3 nucleotides are TGTGCCATCAGTGTAAGGGGACAGGGACGAAATGAGCAGTTCTTC.

CDR3 region: CAEHLDEQFF. For the CDR3, the DNA is TGTGCCGAACACCTGGATGAGCAGTTCTTC. This rearrangement joins TRBV7-9 to TRBJ2-1; D gene uncertain. The V and J ends lost 11 bases and 8 bases respectively, with 10 bases between them. Germline assignment: CDR1 SEHNR and CDR2 FQNEAQ (reference sequence). The CDR3 runs to 10 residues.

This sequence joins TRBV5-1 and TRBJ2-5; TRBD2 aligns across 11 bases. Matching the DNA end better, TRBJ2-7 makes the J call doubtful. Germline V lookup: CDR1 SGHRS, CDR2 YFSETQ. This CDR3 comprises 16 residues. This CDR3 is CASSLGLAGIGDEQYF. The DNA of the CDR3 is TGCGCCAGCAGCTTGGGACTAGCGGGGATCGGAGACGAGCAGTACTTC.

The CDR3 sequence: CASSPSRRGEQFF. In nucleotides, the CDR3 is TGTGCCAGCAGCCCTTCTAGGCGGGGTGAGCAGTTCTTC. This chain connects TRBV14 to TRBJ2-1; a weak D match, TRBD2 (6 bases). This CDR3 region has 13 residues. Germline CDR1 SGHDN, CDR2 FVKESK. V was clipped by 4 bases and J by 9 bases, with 13 bases between them.

The rearrangement links TRBV30 to TRBJ1-2; no reliable D call. This CDR3 has 13 residues. Germline lookup yields CDR1 GTSNPN and CDR2 SVGIG (reference sequence). The V and J ends lost 0 bases and 2 bases respectively, with 7 bases between them. Written as DNA, the CDR3 is TGTGCCTGGAGTGTTACGCGGAACTATGGCTACACCTTC. It translates to CAWSVTRNYGYTF.

This chain joins TRBV4-3 and TRBJ2-3; D perhaps matches TRBD1 (5 bases). Per the germline V gene, CDR1 is LGHNA and CDR2 is YSLEER. This CDR3 comprises 16 residues. V dropped 0 bases and J dropped 6 bases, with 16 bases sitting between them. The CDR3 is CASSQEGRALVDTQYF. The CDR3 DNA follows: TGCGCCAGCAGCCAAGAAGGCAGGGCCCTCGTGGATACGCAGTATTTT.

The J gene is TRBJ2-7, the V gene TRBV5-1; TRBD1 is a possible D gene (6 bases). The end of the DNA is better explained by TRBJ2-5, so the J call may be wrong. The CDR3 totals 14 residues. Per the germline V gene, CDR1 is SGHRS and CDR2 is YFSETQ. The CDR3 here is CASSLGQGMETQYF. CDR3 in DNA: TGCGCCAGCAGCTTGGGCCAGGGGATGGAGACCCAGTACTTC.

This clonotype has only a few counts. The V call is TRBV5-1, the J call TRBJ2-5; a possible D gene is TRBD1 (6 bases). The CDR3 is 15 amino acids. The germline V gene encodes CDR1 SGHRS and CDR2 YFSETQ. The V end lost 4 bases, the J end lost 5 bases, and 18 bases lay between the germline ends. The CDR3 region has the DNA TGCGCCAGCAGCCCGGGACATAGAAACCTGGAGACCCAGTACTTC. It encodes CASSPGHRNLETQYF.

The V call is TRBV9, the J call TRBJ1-2, with a weak D call TRBD1 (6 bases). Trimming cost V 4 bases and J 8 bases, with 21 bases left between them. Germline-derived CDR1 and CDR2 are SGDLS and YYNGEE. This CDR3 is 15 amino acids long. CDR3 bases: TGTGCCAGCAGCCCACTGGTAATGAGAGGACAGGGCTACACCTTC. It codes for CASSPLVMRGQGYTF.

This sequence joins TRBV5-1 and TRBJ2-7; 7 bases are a match to TRBD1. The CDR3 extends over 15 amino acids. Unmatched junction bases numbered 8, after V lost 3 bases and J lost 2 bases. Per germline, CDR1 SGHRS and CDR2 YFSETQ. The CDR3 here is CASSSRTGLPYEQYF. Here the CDR3 DNA reads TGCGCCAGCAGCTCCCGGACAGGCTTGCCCTACGAGCAGTACTTC. The full variable domain, completed using reference TRBV5-1 and TRBJ2-7, is KAGVTQTPRYLIKTRGQQVTLSCSPISGHRSVSWYQQTPGQGLQFLFEYFSETQRNKGNFPGRFSGRQFSNSRSEMNVSTLELGDSALYLCASSSRTGLPYEQYFGPGTRLTVT.

The chain employs TRBV29-1 and TRBJ2-5, with D perhaps TRBD1 (6 bases). CDR1 and CDR2 (germline): SQVTM, ANQGSEA. The CDR3 extends over 16 amino acids. V lost 3 bases and J 11 bases, leaving 28 bases between the germline ends. DNA for the CDR3: TGCAGCGTTGAGTGGGCGCTCGTTCTCGGGGACAATGAGCAGTACTTC. Residues: CSVEWALVLGDNEQYF. The whole variable domain, filled in from reference TRBV29-1 and TRBJ2-5, reads SAVISQKPSRDICQRGTSLTIQCQVDSQVTMMFWYRQQPGQSLTLIATANQGSEATYESGFVIDKFPISRPNLTFSTLTVSNMSPEDSSIYLCSVEWALVLGDNEQYFGPGTRLLVL.

The rearrangement links TRBV10-3 to TRBJ2-7; D perhaps matches TRBD1 (6 bases). The DNA end is more similar to TRBJ2-5, so the J call may be wrong. Germline CDR1 and CDR2: ENHRY and SYGVKD. The CDR3 sequence is 13 residues long. The CDR3 DNA is TGTGCCATCAGCGAGGACAGTTTTGAGACCCAGTACTTC. Translating it yields CAISEDSFETQYF.

This chain joins TRBV20-1 and TRBJ1-2, with no clear D. The V and J ends lost 0 bases and 3 bases respectively, with 11 bases between them. Per germline, CDR1 DFQATT and CDR2 SNEGSKA (reference sequence). The CDR3 length is 14 residues. The CDR3 sequence: CSARDRVAHYGYTF. The CDR3 DNA reads TGCAGTGCTAGAGATCGTGTAGCTCACTATGGCTACACCTTC.

The chain uses TRBV6-6 and TRBJ2-4, with D hard to call. The J call is doubtful: the DNA matches TRBJ2-7 better. Per germline, CDR1 MNHNY and CDR2 SVGAGI (reference sequence). CDR3 size: 12 residues. Written as DNA, the CDR3 is TGTGCCAGCAGGGCCATCCAGTTCGAGCAGTACTTC. As protein: CASRAIQFEQYF.

This clonotype was detected a few times. The V call is TRBV7-8, the J call TRBJ2-1; 8 nucleotides agree with TRBD2. With the DNA end fitting TRBJ2-7 better, the J assignment may be wrong. Germline CDR1 reads SGHVS; CDR2 reads FQNEAQ. The CDR3 spans 13 residues. The CDR3 nucleotides read TGTGCCAGCAGCGTCGGACTAGCTGGTGAGCAGTACTTC. Protein: CASSVGLAGEQYF.

This clonotype was seen only a few times. V is TRBV29-1 and J is TRBJ1-1, with 10 positions matching TRBD1. The V gene end was trimmed by 5 bases and the J gene end by 6 bases; junction bases not matched to a gene: 6. This CDR3 comprises 13 residues. Germline V gene data show CDR1 as SQVTM and CDR2 as ANQGSEA. CDR3: CSVTRDRGSEAFF. CDR3 in DNA: TGCAGCGTTACCCGGGACAGGGGCTCTGAAGCTTTCTTT.

This chain connects TRBV2 to TRBJ2-7, with 12 bases lining up with TRBD2. V dropped 10 bases and J dropped 10; count of bases not matched to a gene: 8. The V gene's germline CDR1 is SNHLY and CDR2 FYNNEI. The CDR3 has 12 residues. The DNA for the CDR3 is TGTGCCACGACTAGCGGGGGAGGTGTCCAGTACTTC. Translating gives CATTSGGGVQYF.

The chain employs TRBV18 and TRBJ2-7; 9 bases map to TRBD1. The CDR3 runs to 15 residues. J lost 0 bases, V lost 3 bases, and 3 bases had no gene match. From germline, CDR1 is KGHSH and CDR2 LQKENI. The CDR3 reads CASSPLGQGSYEQYF. The CDR3 DNA reads as TGTGCCAGCTCACCTCTGGGACAGGGCTCCTACGAGCAGTACTTC. Filled out from reference TRBV18 and TRBJ2-7, the complete variable domain reads NAGVMQNPRHLVRRRGQEARLRCSPMKGHSHVYWYRQLPEEGLKFMVYLQKENIIDESGMPKERFSAEFPKEGPSILRIQQVVRGDSAAYFCASSPLGQGSYEQYFGPGTRLTVT.

The chain is built from TRBV11-3 and TRBJ2-3; TRBD2 matches at 7 bases. The CDR3 loop spans 14 amino acids. The germline V gene has CDR1 SGHNT and CDR2 YENEEA. V trimming: 3 bases; J trimming: 5 bases; junction bases outside the gene matches: 5. This CDR3 is CASSFSAGVDTQYF. The CDR3 bases are TGTGCCAGCAGCTTCTCGGCGGGGGTAGATACGCAGTATTTT.